What follows is one TCR beta chain and its context. J gave up 0 bases and V 3 bases, and 7 bases lay outside the gene matches. From germline, CDR1 is KGHSH and CDR2 LQKENI. The CDR3 extends over 16 amino acids. The library targeted TCRbeta and was prepared with unique molecular identifiers. TCRdb processed the PCR reads anew with MiXCR; each CDR3 protein has one entry. The table has just under 550,000 distinct CDR3 sequences, about 18% seen once; the top ten hold 3.3%. The data stem from a study of T-cell reconstitution after alpha-beta-depleted transplantation in children. This sample comprised PBMCs from the stem cell graft donor, obtained from the stem cell graft. This clonotype originated in a human donor who donated a stem cell graft to a child with acute lymphoblastic leukemia. The V gene is TRBV18, the J gene TRBJ1-1, with TRBD1 identical over 7 bases. The CDR3 protein is CASSPGQLYMNTEAFF. CDR3 nucleotide sequence: TGTGCCAGCTCACCGGGACAGCTTTACATGAACACTGAAGCTTTCTTT.